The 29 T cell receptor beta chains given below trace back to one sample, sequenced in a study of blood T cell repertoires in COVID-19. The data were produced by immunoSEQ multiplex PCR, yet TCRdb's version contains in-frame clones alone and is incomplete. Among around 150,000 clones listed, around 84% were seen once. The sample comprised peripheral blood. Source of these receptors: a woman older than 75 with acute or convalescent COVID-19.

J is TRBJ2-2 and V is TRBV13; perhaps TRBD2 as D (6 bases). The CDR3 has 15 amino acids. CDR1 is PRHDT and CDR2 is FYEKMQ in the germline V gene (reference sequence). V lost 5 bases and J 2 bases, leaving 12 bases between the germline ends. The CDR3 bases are TGTGCCAGCAGCCCCGGGACTCCAAACACCGGGGAGCTGTTTTTT. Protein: CASSPGTPNTGELFF.

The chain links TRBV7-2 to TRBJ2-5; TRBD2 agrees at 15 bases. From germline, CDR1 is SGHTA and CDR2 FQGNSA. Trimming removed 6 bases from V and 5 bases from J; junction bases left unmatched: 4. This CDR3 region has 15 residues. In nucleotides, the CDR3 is TGTGCCAGCAGTCGGACTAGCGGGGGGGCGGAGACCCAGTACTTC. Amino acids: CASSRTSGGAETQYF.

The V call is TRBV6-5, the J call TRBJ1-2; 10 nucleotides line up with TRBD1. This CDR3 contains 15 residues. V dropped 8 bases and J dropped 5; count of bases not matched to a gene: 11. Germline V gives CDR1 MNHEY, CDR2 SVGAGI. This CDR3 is CASHVTGTGVYGYTF. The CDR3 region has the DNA TGTGCCAGCCACGTCACAGGGACAGGGGTTTATGGCTACACCTTC.

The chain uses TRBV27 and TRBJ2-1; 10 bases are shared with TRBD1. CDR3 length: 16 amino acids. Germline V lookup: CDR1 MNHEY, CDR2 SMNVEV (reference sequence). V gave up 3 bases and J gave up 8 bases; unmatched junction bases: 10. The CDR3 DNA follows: TGTGCCAGCAGTTTCTTACCGGGGACAGGGGATGATGAGCAGTTCTTC. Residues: CASSFLPGTGDDEQFF.

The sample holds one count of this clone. The DNA for the CDR3 is TGCGCCAGCAGCCATCCTAGCGGGGGAGGGGAGCAGTTCTTC. It translates to CASSHPSGGGEQFF. The rearrangement joins TRBV4-3 to TRBJ2-1, with 10 nucleotides matching TRBD2. This CDR3 spans 14 amino acids. After removal of 3 bases from V and 10 bases from J, the junction contained 6 bases not matched to a gene. Germline V CDR1 and CDR2: LGHNA, YSLEER.

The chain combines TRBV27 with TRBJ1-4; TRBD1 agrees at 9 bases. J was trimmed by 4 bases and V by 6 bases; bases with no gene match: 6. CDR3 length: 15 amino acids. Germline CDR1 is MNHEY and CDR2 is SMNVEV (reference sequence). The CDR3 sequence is CASRLNRGLNEKLFF. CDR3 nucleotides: TGTGCCAGCAGACTTAACAGGGGGCTTAATGAAAAACTGTTTTTT.

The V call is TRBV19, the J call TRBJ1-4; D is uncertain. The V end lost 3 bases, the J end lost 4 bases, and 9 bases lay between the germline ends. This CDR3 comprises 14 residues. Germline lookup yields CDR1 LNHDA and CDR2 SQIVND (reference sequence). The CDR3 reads CASSIGQVNEKLFF. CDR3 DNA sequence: TGTGCCAGTAGTATTGGGCAGGTTAATGAAAAACTGTTTTTT.

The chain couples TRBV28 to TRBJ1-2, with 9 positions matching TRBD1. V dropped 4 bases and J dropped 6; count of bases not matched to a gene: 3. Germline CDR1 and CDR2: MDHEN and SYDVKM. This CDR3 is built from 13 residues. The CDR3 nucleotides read TGTGCCAGCAGTTCGGGACAGGGCCATGGCTACACCTTC. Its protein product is CASSSGQGHGYTF.

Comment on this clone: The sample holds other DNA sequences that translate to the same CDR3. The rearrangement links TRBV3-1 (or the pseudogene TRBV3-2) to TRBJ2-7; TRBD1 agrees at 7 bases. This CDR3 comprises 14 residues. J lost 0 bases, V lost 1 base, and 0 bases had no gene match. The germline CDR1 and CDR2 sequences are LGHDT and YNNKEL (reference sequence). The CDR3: CASSQGQGSYEQYF. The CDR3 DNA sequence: TGTGCCAGCAGCCAAGGACAGGGCTCCTACGAGCAGTACTTC.

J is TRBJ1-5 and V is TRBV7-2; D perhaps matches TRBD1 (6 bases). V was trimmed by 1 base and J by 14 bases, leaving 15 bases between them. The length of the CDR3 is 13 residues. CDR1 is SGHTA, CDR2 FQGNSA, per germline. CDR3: CASSLDPQGRKHF. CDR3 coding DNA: TGTGCCAGCAGCTTAGACCCACAGGGCCGCAAGCATTTT.

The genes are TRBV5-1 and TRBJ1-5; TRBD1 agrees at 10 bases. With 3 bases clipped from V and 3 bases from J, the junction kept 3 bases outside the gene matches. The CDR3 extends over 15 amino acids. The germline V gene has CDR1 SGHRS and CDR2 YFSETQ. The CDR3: CASSWGQGNNQPQHF. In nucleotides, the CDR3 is TGCGCCAGCAGCTGGGGACAGGGGAACAATCAGCCCCAGCATTTT.

The CDR3 loop reads CASSLAGEKLFF. CDR3 DNA sequence: TGTGCCAGCAGCTTGGCGGGGGAAAAACTGTTTTTT. This rearrangement joins TRBV5-4 to TRBJ1-4; D is ambiguous. The V end lost 0 bases, the J end lost 8 bases, and 5 bases lay between the germline ends. The CDR3 is made up of 12 amino acids. Germline CDR1 is SGHNT and CDR2 is YYREEE (reference sequence). Variable domain in full (rest from reference TRBV5-4 and TRBJ1-4): ETGVTQSPTHLIKTRGQQVTLRCSSQSGHNTVSWYQQALGQGPQFIFQYYREEENGRGNFPPRFSGLQFPNYSSELNVNALELDDSALYLCASSLAGEKLFFGSGTQLSVL.

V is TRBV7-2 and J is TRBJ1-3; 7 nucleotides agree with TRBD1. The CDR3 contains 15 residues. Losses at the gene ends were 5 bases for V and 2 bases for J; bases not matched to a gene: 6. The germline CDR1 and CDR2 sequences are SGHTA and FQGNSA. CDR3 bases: TGTGCCAGCAGCGACCAGGGGGTAGCTGGAAACACCATATATTTT. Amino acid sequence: CASSDQGVAGNTIYF.

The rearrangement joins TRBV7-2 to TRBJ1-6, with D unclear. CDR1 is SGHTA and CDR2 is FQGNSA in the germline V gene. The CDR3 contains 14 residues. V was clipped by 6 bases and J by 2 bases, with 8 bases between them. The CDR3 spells CASSPEAYNSPLHF. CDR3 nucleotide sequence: TGTGCCAGCAGTCCAGAAGCCTATAATTCACCCCTCCACTTT.

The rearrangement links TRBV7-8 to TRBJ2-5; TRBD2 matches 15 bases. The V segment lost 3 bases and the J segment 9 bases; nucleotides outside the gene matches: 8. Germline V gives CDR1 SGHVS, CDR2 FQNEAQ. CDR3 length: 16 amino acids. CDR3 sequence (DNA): TGTGCCAGCAGCTTCGGGACTAGCGGGGGGCCAATGGCCCAGTACTTC. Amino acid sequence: CASSFGTSGGPMAQYF.

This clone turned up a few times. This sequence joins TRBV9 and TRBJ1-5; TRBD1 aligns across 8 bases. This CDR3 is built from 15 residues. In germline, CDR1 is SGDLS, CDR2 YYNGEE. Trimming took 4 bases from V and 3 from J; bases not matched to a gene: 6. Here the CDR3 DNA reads TGTGCCAGCAGCTGGACAGGGTACCCCAATCAGCCCCAGCATTTT. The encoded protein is CASSWTGYPNQPQHF.

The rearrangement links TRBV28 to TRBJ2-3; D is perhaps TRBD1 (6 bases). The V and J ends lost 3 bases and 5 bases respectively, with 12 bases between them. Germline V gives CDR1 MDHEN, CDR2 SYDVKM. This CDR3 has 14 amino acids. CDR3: CASSFVGARDTQYF. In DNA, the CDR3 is TGTGCCAGCAGTTTTGTGGGGGCCAGAGATACGCAGTATTTT.

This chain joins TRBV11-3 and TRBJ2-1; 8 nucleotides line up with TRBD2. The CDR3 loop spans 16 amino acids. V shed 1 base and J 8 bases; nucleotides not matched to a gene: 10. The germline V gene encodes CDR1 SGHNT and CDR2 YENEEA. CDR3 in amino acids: CASSLGVSGIRDEQFF. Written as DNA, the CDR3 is TGTGCCAGCAGCTTAGGGGTTAGCGGGATCAGGGATGAGCAGTTCTTC.

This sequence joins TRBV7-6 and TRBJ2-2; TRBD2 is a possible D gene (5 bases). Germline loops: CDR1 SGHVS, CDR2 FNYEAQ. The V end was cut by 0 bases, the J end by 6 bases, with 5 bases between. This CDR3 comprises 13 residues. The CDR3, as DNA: TGTGCCAGCAGCTTAGCGAGGGCCGGGGAGCTGTTTTTT. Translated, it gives CASSLARAGELFF. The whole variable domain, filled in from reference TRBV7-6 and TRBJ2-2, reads GAGVSQSPRYKVTKRGQDVALRCDPISGHVSLYWYRQALGQGPEFLTYFNYEAQQDKSGLPNDRFSAERPEGSISTLTIQRTEQRDSAMYRCASSLARAGELFFGEGSRLTVL.

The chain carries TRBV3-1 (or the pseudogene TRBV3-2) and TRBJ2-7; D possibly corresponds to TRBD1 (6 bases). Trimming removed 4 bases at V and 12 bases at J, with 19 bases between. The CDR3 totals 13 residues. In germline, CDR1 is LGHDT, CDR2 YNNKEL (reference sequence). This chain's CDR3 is CASSRSQQGRGYF. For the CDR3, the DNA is TGTGCCAGCAGCCGAAGTCAACAGGGCAGGGGGTACTTC.

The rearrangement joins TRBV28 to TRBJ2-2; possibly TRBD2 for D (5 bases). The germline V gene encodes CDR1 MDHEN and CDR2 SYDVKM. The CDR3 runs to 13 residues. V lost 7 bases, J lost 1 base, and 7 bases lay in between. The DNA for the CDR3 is TGTGCCAGCACCGAGGGGAACACCGGGGAGCTGTTTTTT. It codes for CASTEGNTGELFF.

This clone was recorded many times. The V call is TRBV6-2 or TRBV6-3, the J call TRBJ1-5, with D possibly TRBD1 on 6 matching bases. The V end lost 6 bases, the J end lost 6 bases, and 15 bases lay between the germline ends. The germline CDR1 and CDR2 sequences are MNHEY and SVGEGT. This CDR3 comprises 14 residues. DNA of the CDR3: TGTGCCAGCAGCCGTGCAGGGGCGGGTCAGCCCCAGCATTTT. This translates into CASSRAGAGQPQHF.

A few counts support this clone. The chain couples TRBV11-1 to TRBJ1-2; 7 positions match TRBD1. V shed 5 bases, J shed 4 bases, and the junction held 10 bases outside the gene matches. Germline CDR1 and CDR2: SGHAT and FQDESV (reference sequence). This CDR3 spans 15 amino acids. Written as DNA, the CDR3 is TGTGCCAGCAGCCCCGGACAGGATCATCGCTATGGCTACACCTTC. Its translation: CASSPGQDHRYGYTF.

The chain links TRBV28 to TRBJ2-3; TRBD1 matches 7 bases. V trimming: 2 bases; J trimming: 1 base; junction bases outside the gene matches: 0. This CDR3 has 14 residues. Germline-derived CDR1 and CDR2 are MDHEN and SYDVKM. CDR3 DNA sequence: TGTGCCAGCAGTTTAGACAGGGGCACAGATACGCAGTATTTT. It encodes CASSLDRGTDTQYF. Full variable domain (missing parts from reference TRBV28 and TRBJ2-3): DVKVTQSSRYLVKRTGEKVFLECVQDMDHENMFWYRQDPGLGLRLIYFSYDVKMKEKGDIPEGYSVSREKKERFSLILESASTNQTSMYLCASSLDRGTDTQYFGPGTRLTVL.

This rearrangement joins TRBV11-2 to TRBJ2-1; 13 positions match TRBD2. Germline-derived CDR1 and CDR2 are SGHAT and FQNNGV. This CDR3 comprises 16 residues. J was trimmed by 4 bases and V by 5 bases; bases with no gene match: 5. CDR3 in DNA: TGTGCCAGCAGCCCCGGGACTAGCGGGATGTACAATGAGCAGTTCTTC. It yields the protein CASSPGTSGMYNEQFF.

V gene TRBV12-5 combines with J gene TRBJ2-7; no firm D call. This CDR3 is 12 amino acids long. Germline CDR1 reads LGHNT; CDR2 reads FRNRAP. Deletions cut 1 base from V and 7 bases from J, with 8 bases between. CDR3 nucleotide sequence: TGTGCTAGTGGTTTGGGTAGCCAGGAGCAGTACTTC. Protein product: CASGLGSQEQYF. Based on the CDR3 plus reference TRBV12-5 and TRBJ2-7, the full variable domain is DARVTQTPRHKVTEMGQEVTMRCQPILGHNTVFWYRQTMMQGLELLAYFRNRAPLDDSGMPKDRFSAEMPDATLATLKIQPSEPRDSAVYFCASGLGSQEQYFGPGTRLTVT.

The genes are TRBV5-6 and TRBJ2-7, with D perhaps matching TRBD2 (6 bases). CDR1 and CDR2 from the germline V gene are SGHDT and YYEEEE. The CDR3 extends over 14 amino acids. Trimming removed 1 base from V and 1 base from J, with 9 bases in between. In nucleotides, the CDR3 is TGTGCCAGCAGCTTGCGGGGAGGTTCCTACGAGCAGTACTTC. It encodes CASSLRGGSYEQYF.

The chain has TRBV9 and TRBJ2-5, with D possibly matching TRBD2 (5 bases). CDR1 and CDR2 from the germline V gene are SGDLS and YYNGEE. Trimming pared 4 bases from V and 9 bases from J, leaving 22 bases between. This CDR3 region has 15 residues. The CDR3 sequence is CASSPQFDGVEAQYF. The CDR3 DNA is TGTGCCAGCAGCCCGCAATTTGACGGGGTGGAGGCCCAGTACTTC. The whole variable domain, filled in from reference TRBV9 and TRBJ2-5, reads DSGVTQTPKHLITATGQRVTLRCSPRSGDLSVYWYQQSLDQGLQFLIQYYNGEERAKGNILERFSAQQFPDLHSELNLSSLELGDSALYFCASSPQFDGVEAQYFGPGTRLLVL.

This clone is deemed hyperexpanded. The DNA of the CDR3 is TGTGCCAGCAGCGTGGGGTTTGGGAGTACGAACGAGCAGTACTTC. Translation gives CASSVGFGSTNEQYF. The V and J genes are TRBV13 and TRBJ2-7; tentatively, D is TRBD2 (5 bases). The germline V gene encodes CDR1 PRHDT and CDR2 FYEKMQ (reference sequence). V dropped 5 bases and J dropped 5 bases, with 19 bases sitting between them. This CDR3 is built from 15 residues.